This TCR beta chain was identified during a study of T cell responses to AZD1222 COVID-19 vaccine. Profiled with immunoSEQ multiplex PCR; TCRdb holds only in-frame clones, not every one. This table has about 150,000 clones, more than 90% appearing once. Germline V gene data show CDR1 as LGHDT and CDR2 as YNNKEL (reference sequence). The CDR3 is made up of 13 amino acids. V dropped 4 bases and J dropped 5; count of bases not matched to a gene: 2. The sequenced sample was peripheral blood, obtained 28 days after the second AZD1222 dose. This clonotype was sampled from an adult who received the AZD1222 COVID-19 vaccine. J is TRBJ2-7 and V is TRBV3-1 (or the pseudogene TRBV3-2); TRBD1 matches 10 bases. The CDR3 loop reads CASSRDRGHEQYF. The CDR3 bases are TGTGCCAGCAGCCGGGACAGGGGCCACGAGCAGTACTTC.